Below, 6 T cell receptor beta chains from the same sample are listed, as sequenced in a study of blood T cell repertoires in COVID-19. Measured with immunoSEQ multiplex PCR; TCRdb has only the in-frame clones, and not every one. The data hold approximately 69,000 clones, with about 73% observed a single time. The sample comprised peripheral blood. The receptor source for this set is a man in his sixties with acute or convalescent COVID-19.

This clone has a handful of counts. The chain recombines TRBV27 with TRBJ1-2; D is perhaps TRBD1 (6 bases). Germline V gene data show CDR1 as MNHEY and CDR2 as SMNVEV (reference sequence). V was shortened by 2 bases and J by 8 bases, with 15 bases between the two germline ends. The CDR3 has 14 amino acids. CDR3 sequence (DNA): TGTGCCAGCAGTTTAAGCAGGGGTAGTGGGGGCTACACCTTC. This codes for CASSLSRGSGGYTF.

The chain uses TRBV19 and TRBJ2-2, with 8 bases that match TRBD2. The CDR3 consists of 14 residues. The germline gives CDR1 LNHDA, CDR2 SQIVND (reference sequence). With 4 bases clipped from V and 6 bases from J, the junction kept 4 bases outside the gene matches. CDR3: CASSNGGGPGELFF. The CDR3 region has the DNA TGTGCCAGTAGTAACGGGGGGGGCCCCGGGGAGCTGTTTTTT. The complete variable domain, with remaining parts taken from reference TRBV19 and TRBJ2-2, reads DGGITQSPKYLFRKEGQNVTLSCEQNLNHDAMYWYRQDPGQGLRLIYYSQIVNDFQKGDIAEGYSVSREKKESFPLTVTSAQKNPTAFYLCASSNGGGPGELFFGEGSRLTVL.

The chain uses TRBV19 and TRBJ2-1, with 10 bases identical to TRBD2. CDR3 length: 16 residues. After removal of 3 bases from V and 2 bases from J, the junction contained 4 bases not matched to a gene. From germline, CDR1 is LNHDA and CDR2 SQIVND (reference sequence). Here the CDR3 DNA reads TGTGCCAGTAGTATCTTCCTAGCGGGAGCCTACAATGAGCAGTTCTTC. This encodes CASSIFLAGAYNEQFF.

For the CDR3, the DNA is TGTGCCAGCAGCCCCCGGGACAGGGGCCATGGCTACACCTTC. It specifies CASSPRDRGHGYTF. This chain connects TRBV28 to TRBJ1-2; 10 positions match TRBD1. Germline V gives CDR1 MDHEN, CDR2 SYDVKM. V lost 6 bases, J lost 6 bases, and 7 bases stayed unmatched. The CDR3 is made up of 14 amino acids.

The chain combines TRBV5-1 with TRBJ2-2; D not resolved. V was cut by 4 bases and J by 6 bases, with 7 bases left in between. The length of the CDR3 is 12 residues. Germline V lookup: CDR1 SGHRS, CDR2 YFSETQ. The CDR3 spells CASSPSPGELFF. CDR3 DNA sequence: TGCGCCAGCAGCCCCAGTCCCGGGGAGCTGTTTTTT.

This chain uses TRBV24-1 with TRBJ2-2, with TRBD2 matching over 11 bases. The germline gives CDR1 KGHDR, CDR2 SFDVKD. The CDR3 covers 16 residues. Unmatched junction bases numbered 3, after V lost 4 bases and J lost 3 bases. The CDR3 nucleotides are TGTGCCACCAGTGACTTACTAGCGGGGGACACCGGGGAGCTGTTTTTT. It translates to CATSDLLAGDTGELFF.